The table lists the clone carrying this T cell receptor (beta chain) with many counts. This specimen belongs to a study of response to subunit inactivated influenza vaccine. TCRdb reprocessed the RT-PCR reads with MiXCR, giving one entry per CDR3 protein. The table records 500,000 or so distinct CDR3 sequences, about 15% of them present only once. This CDR3 has 14 amino acids. Germline values: CDR1 SGHVS, CDR2 FQNEAQ. V lost 1 base and J lost 4, with 8 bases in between. The rearrangement links TRBV7-8 to TRBJ1-3; no reliable D call. Material: CD4+ T cells sorted from PBMCs, obtained around 25 months after vaccination. The receptor comes from a man aged 45-69 years who received an inactivated influenza vaccine. This CDR3 is CASSLGLEGNTIYF. CDR3 nucleotide sequence: TGTGCCAGCAGCTTAGGGCTGGAGGGAAACACCATATATTTT.